The entry below describes one T cell receptor beta chain. Its antigen is as yet unknown. This CDR3 has 13 amino acids. Trimming took 7 bases from V and 0 from J, leaving 8 bases between them. Germline V gives CDR1 LGHNT, CDR2 FRNRAP. This sample stems from a study of blood T cells in healthy people across ages. Broader study findings: Per-million-T-cell TCR beta diversity fell roughly linearly with age.

PCR was performed a second time for about 7 to 12 cycles using a sample-barcoded 5' primer and a J-beta primer mix. TCRdb re-called the 5' RACE reads through MiXCR, storing one row per CDR3 protein. Of about 1.4 million distinct CDR3 sequences listed, around 59% were seen once; the top ten hold approximately 7%. Input material: blood. This chain joins TRBV12-5 and TRBJ2-3; D might be TRBD1 (5 bases). The receptor's source is a man aged 18 to 30 in good health. The CDR3 DNA reads as TGTGCTAGTGAAGGGGATAGCACAGATACGCAGTATTTT. Translating it yields CASEGDSTDTQYF.